A single T cell receptor (beta chain) is shown here with its context. Its antigen is currently unknown. Germline CDR1 is SGHTA and CDR2 is FQGNSA. This CDR3 has 13 residues. V lost 6 bases, J lost 8 bases, and 13 bases lay in between. The data are from a study of T cells after yellow fever vaccination. Overall study findings and caveats: A small proportion of clonotypes was detected in both the CD4 and CD8 compartments. Weaker, the secondary response peaked sooner, at day 5 versus 15.

They built TCR cDNA with 5'RACE template switching, a step that put in a universal primer site and UMIs. MiXCR, run by TCRdb on the 5' RACE reads, gives a single entry per CDR3 protein. The sample consists of a few hundred thousand distinct CDR3 sequences, less than 20% of them appearing once. This sequence was found in a man aged 18-30 years who received the YFV17D yellow fever vaccine. The genes are TRBV7-2 and TRBJ2-2; maybe TRBD2 (6 bases). The starting material was PBMCs, obtained around 5 days after the first yellow fever vaccination. In nucleotides, the CDR3 is TGTGCCAGCAGGGGGGACTGGAAGGGGGAGCTGTTTTTT. It translates to CASRGDWKGELFF.